This T cell receptor (beta chain) was recovered during a study of follicular helper T cells after annual influenza vaccination. The protocol was immunoSEQ multiplex PCR, while the TCRdb copy is restricted to in-frame clones and leaves out a portion. The data contain 6,000 or so clones, over 80% of them singletons. V was trimmed by 4 bases and J by 5 bases, leaving 16 bases between them. CDR3 length: 14 residues. Germline V gene lookup returns CDR1 SQVTM and CDR2 ANQGSEA. This sample's time point: 2015-2016 season, 7 days after influenza vaccination. V and J are TRBV29-1 and TRBJ2-3, with D possibly TRBD2 on 5 matching bases. The clonotype comes from an adult who received the influenza vaccine. The sequencing here drew on CXCR5- memory CD4+ T cells sorted from blood, taken 7 days after influenza vaccination. This CDR3 is CSVAPGRAQDTQYF. CDR3 DNA sequence: TGCAGCGTTGCTCCGGGAAGAGCACAAGATACGCAGTATTTT.